The 30 T cell receptor beta chains given below trace back to one sample, sequenced in a study of PD-L1 blockade in urothelial cancer. The data were produced by immunoSEQ multiplex PCR, yet TCRdb's version contains in-frame clones alone and is incomplete. The table has about 45,000 clones, about nine tenths seen once. This material consisted of PBMCs, taken around atezolizumab (anti-PD-L1) treatment. The receptors were gathered from a man older than 75 with urothelial cancer.

CDR3 nucleotide sequence: TGCGCCAGCAGCTTTTCGGGATGGAACACTGAAGCTTTCTTT. Its translation: CASSFSGWNTEAFF. The chain couples TRBV5-1 to TRBJ1-1; no reliable D call. V gave up 2 bases and J gave up 1 base, with 9 bases separating them. Germline CDR1 and CDR2: SGHRS and YFSETQ. This CDR3 region has 14 residues.

The V and J genes are TRBV5-6 and TRBJ2-1; D remains ambiguous. Looked up from germline, CDR1 is SGHDT and CDR2 is YYEEEE. V shed 2 bases and J shed 0 bases, with 12 bases lying between them. The CDR3 is made up of 16 amino acids. The chain's CDR3 is CASSLLGSSSYNEQFF. In DNA, the CDR3 is TGTGCCAGCAGCTTACTGGGCTCCAGCTCCTACAATGAGCAGTTCTTC.

The chain employs TRBV5-4 and TRBJ1-2; D is uncertain. CDR3 size: 15 residues. The V gene's germline CDR1 is SGHNT and CDR2 YYREEE (reference sequence). Trimming shortened V by 0 bases and J by 5 bases, and 14 bases separated the two germline ends. CDR3 bases: TGTGCCAGCAGCTTGGTCCGGACGGACTATTATGGCTACACCTTC. This translates into CASSLVRTDYYGYTF.

CDR3 DNA: TGTGCCAGCAGCGCAACCAGACAGTTCGGCCTCTCTGGAAACACCATATATTTT. Translation: CASSATRQFGLSGNTIYF. The chain combines TRBV7-9 with TRBJ1-3, with D tentatively TRBD1 (5 bases). The CDR3 loop spans 18 amino acids. Trimming removed 5 bases from V and 0 bases from J, with 20 bases in between. Germline CDR1 SEHNR, CDR2 FQNEAQ (reference sequence).

The V and J genes are TRBV5-1 and TRBJ2-5; D gene ambiguous. CDR1 and CDR2 from the germline V gene are SGHRS and YFSETQ. The CDR3 covers 14 residues. Trimming took off 0 bases at V and 4 bases at J, with 10 bases between the two ends. CDR3: CASSLDYYTETQYF. Here the CDR3 DNA reads TGCGCCAGCAGCTTGGATTACTACACAGAGACCCAGTACTTC. Full variable domain (outside the CDR3, taken from reference TRBV5-1 and TRBJ2-5): KAGVTQTPRYLIKTRGQQVTLSCSPISGHRSVSWYQQTPGQGLQFLFEYFSETQRNKGNFPGRFSGRQFSNSRSEMNVSTLELGDSALYLCASSLDYYTETQYFGPGTRLLVL.

The genes are TRBV5-4 and TRBJ1-2; 12 bases agree with TRBD1. CDR3 length equals 17 residues. J lost 4 bases, V lost 2 bases, and 9 bases had no gene match. The V gene's germline CDR1 is SGHNT and CDR2 YYREEE (reference sequence). The CDR3 region has the DNA TGTGCCAGCAGCTTTCCGGGACAGGGGGCCAGTGTCTATGGCTACACCTTC. This encodes CASSFPGQGASVYGYTF.

The V call is TRBV11-2, the J call TRBJ2-5; 8 bases fit TRBD2. The germline V gene has CDR1 SGHAT and CDR2 FQNNGV. V shed 0 bases, J shed 4 bases, and the junction held 4 bases outside the gene matches. The CDR3 length is 15 residues. CDR3 DNA sequence: TGTGCCAGCAGCTTAGAACGCCTAGCGGGAGAGACCCAGTACTTC. Its protein is CASSLERLAGETQYF.

This clone is a singleton in its sample. The chain combines TRBV27 with TRBJ2-7, with D possibly being TRBD1 (6 bases). The germline CDR1 and CDR2 sequences are MNHEY and SMNVEV (reference sequence). Trimming cost V 5 bases and J 0 bases, with 20 bases left between them. This CDR3 has 17 residues. CDR3 nucleotides: TGTGCCAGCAGTCCGCTAACAGGGCTTCCCCACTCCTACGAGCAGTACTTC. This gives the protein CASSPLTGLPHSYEQYF.

This sequence joins TRBV9 and TRBJ2-1; 9 nucleotides match TRBD2. V lost 0 bases and J lost 7; bases outside the gene matches: 11. This CDR3 is built from 17 residues. Germline V gene lookup returns CDR1 SGDLS and CDR2 YYNGEE. Here the CDR3 reads CASSVERGRAGVNEQFF. CDR3 DNA: TGTGCCAGCAGCGTAGAGCGCGGGAGGGCCGGTGTGAATGAGCAGTTCTTC.

V is TRBV19 and J is TRBJ1-2; 7 bases match TRBD1. V lost 7 bases, J lost 4 bases, and 6 bases stayed unmatched. The CDR3 runs 13 residues. Looked up from germline, CDR1 is LNHDA and CDR2 is SQIVND (reference sequence). In nucleotides, the CDR3 is TGTGCCAGTACCTCAGGGACAGTCTATGGCTACACCTTC. Translation gives CASTSGTVYGYTF.

The chain joins TRBV27 to TRBJ2-2; 10 positions match TRBD1. Losses at the gene ends were 4 bases for V and 4 bases for J; bases not matched to a gene: 6. Per germline, CDR1 MNHEY and CDR2 SMNVEV (reference sequence). The CDR3 covers 16 residues. The DNA for the CDR3 is TGTGCCAGCAGTTCCGACAGGGGGCAAACCACCGGGGAGCTGTTTTTT. It yields the protein CASSSDRGQTTGELFF.

The chain combines TRBV9 with TRBJ2-3; possibly TRBD2 for D (6 bases). Trimming took off 3 bases at V and 5 bases at J, with 13 bases between the two ends. The CDR3 runs 14 residues. The germline V gene encodes CDR1 SGDLS and CDR2 YYNGEE. The CDR3 bases are TGTGCCAGCAGCGCCTCTCCAGCGGGAGATACGCAGTATTTT. Translation gives CASSASPAGDTQYF.

This rearrangement joins TRBV19 to TRBJ1-4, with 7 bases fitting TRBD1. V lost 6 bases, J lost 7 bases, and 8 bases stayed unmatched. The CDR3 is 14 residues long. Germline CDR1 LNHDA, CDR2 SQIVND (reference sequence). The CDR3 sequence is CASRPGTAGEKLFF. In nucleotides, the CDR3 is TGTGCCAGTAGACCCGGGACAGCTGGTGAAAAACTGTTTTTT.

This rearrangement joins TRBV6-6 to TRBJ2-5; unclear D gene. The CDR3 spans 13 residues. Germline V CDR1 and CDR2: MNHNY, SVGAGI (reference sequence). Trimming stripped 5 bases from V and 1 base from J, with 8 bases between. The CDR3 here is CASSAGSQETQYF. CDR3 bases: TGTGCCAGCAGTGCCGGGTCCCAAGAGACCCAGTACTTC.

This chain joins TRBV5-1 and TRBJ1-5; 8 bases map to TRBD1. The V segment lost 4 bases and the J segment 3 bases; nucleotides outside the gene matches: 9. The V gene's germline CDR1 is SGHRS and CDR2 YFSETQ. CDR3 length: 16 residues. CDR3 bases: TGCGCCAGCAGCCCAGATGGACAGGGCGTCAATCAGCCCCAGCATTTT. Translation gives CASSPDGQGVNQPQHF.

The V and J genes are TRBV30 and TRBJ1-4; a weak D match, TRBD1 (6 bases). Trimming took off 1 base at V and 0 bases at J, with 15 bases between the two ends. The CDR3 covers 17 residues. Per germline, CDR1 GTSNPN and CDR2 SVGIG (reference sequence). CDR3 region: CAWSARRGFATNEKLFF. The CDR3 bases are TGTGCCTGGAGTGCCCGCAGGGGCTTTGCAACTAATGAAAAACTGTTTTTT.

In DNA form, the CDR3 reads TGTGCCAGTAGTATTTGGAGTGGTCGTGGGAGGTCGCGCGAAAAACTGTTTTTT. This sequence encodes CASSIWSGRGRSREKLFF. The chain is built from TRBV19 and TRBJ1-4; D gene uncertain. The CDR3 is made up of 18 amino acids. The V gene lost 3 bases and the J gene lost 8 bases, with 25 bases spanning the gap. Germline V gives CDR1 LNHDA, CDR2 SQIVND (reference sequence).

The chain carries TRBV28 and TRBJ1-2, with D perhaps TRBD1 (6 bases). From germline, CDR1 is MDHEN and CDR2 SYDVKM. Trimming stripped 5 bases from V and 0 bases from J, with 16 bases between. The CDR3 runs to 16 residues. CDR3 nucleotides: TGTGCCAGCAGTCTCGCAAGGACAGCAGCTAACTATGGCTACACCTTC. This sequence encodes CASSLARTAANYGYTF.

V gene TRBV19 combines with J gene TRBJ2-7; D possibly corresponds to TRBD2 (6 bases). V was shortened by 5 bases and J by 6 bases, with 14 bases between the two germline ends. Germline CDR1 and CDR2: LNHDA and SQIVND (reference sequence). The CDR3 covers 13 residues. The CDR3 spells CASSSQAGGEQYF. The CDR3 DNA reads as TGTGCCAGTAGTTCCCAGGCCGGGGGCGAGCAGTACTTC.

The gene calls are TRBV5-1 and TRBJ1-1; no definite D call. Trimming took off 4 bases at V and 0 bases at J, with 13 bases between the two ends. From germline, CDR1 is SGHRS and CDR2 YFSETQ. The CDR3 runs 15 residues. This CDR3 is CASSLGFGLNTEAFF. The CDR3 DNA sequence: TGCGCCAGCAGCCTTGGTTTTGGGCTGAACACTGAAGCTTTCTTT.

The rearrangement links TRBV29-1 to TRBJ1-2; 10 bases align to TRBD1. Germline lookup yields CDR1 SQVTM and CDR2 ANQGSEA. The CDR3 totals 14 residues. V was clipped by 7 bases and J by 8 bases; unmatched bases: 13. CDR3: CSARPGQGNWGYTF. In DNA, the CDR3 is TGCAGCGCCAGACCGGGACAGGGGAATTGGGGCTACACCTTC.

The V and J genes are TRBV10-3 and TRBJ2-3; D perhaps matches TRBD2 (5 bases). Trimming took off 4 bases at V and 3 bases at J, with 11 bases between the two ends. Germline V gene sequence: CDR1 ENHRY, CDR2 SYGVKD. The CDR3 contains 14 residues. This chain's CDR3 is CAISGGVGTDTQYF. In nucleotides, the CDR3 is TGTGCCATCAGTGGGGGAGTTGGGACAGATACGCAGTATTTT.

This rearrangement joins TRBV6-1 to TRBJ2-4, with 9 bases matching TRBD2. CDR1 is MNHNS and CDR2 is SASEGT in the germline V gene. The CDR3 loop spans 19 amino acids. The V gene end was trimmed by 4 bases and the J gene end by 0 bases; junction bases not matched to a gene: 13. CDR3 bases: TGTGCCAGCAGTGTCCTAAGGGAGGGGACTAGCTTAGCCAAAAACATTCAGTACTTC. This encodes CASSVLREGTSLAKNIQYF.

The sample holds one count of this clone. This rearrangement joins TRBV27 to TRBJ2-3; D not resolved. Germline loops: CDR1 MNHEY, CDR2 SMNVEV (reference sequence). The CDR3 runs 12 residues. V lost 8 bases, J lost 8 bases, and 14 bases lay in between. CDR3 nucleotide sequence: TGTGCCAGCTCACCGGTTCTAGGTACGCAGTATTTT. Protein: CASSPVLGTQYF.

The rearrangement uses TRBV5-5 and TRBJ1-2, with 9 bases fitting TRBD1. CDR3 length: 15 amino acids. The germline CDR1 and CDR2 sequences are SGHKS and YYEKEE (reference sequence). V shed 3 bases, J shed 7 bases, and the junction held 10 bases outside the gene matches. The CDR3: CASSWGTGFTLGYTF. CDR3 nucleotides: TGTGCCAGCAGCTGGGGGACAGGGTTTACCCTTGGCTACACCTTC. The full variable domain, its missing parts supplied by reference TRBV5-5 and TRBJ1-2, is DAGVTQSPTHLIKTRGQQVTLRCSPISGHKSVSWYQQVLGQGPQFIFQYYEKEERGRGNFPDRFSARQFPNYSSELNVNALLLGDSALYLCASSWGTGFTLGYTFGSGTRLTVV.

This clone showed up just once. The CDR3 nucleotides are TGCGCCAGCAGCGGTGCCGGGGTTACCAGCTCCTACAATGAGCAGTTCTTC. Encoded protein: CASSGAGVTSSYNEQFF. The V gene is TRBV5-1, the J gene TRBJ2-1; maybe TRBD2 (5 bases). This CDR3 has 17 residues. Germline V gene lookup returns CDR1 SGHRS and CDR2 YFSETQ. Trimming took 4 bases from V and 0 from J, leaving 17 bases between them.

The rearrangement joins TRBV27 to TRBJ1-1, with TRBD1 as a possible D gene (5 bases). Germline V gene lookup returns CDR1 MNHEY and CDR2 SMNVEV (reference sequence). The CDR3 sequence is 16 residues long. Trimming left V 0 bases short and J 1 base short, with 12 bases between. The CDR3 coding sequence is TGTGCCAGCAGTTTATCGCCAGGGTATAGGAACACTGAAGCTTTCTTT. As protein: CASSLSPGYRNTEAFF.

DNA for the CDR3: TGTGCCAGTATCGGTTGGAATCAGCCCCAGCATTTT. It yields the protein CASIGWNQPQHF. The V call is TRBV19, the J call TRBJ1-5; D is ambiguous. V was pared by 7 bases and J by 4 bases, with 8 bases between. Germline V gene data show CDR1 as LNHDA and CDR2 as SQIVND (reference sequence). This CDR3 contains 12 residues.

The V call is TRBV19, the J call TRBJ2-2, with a tentative D call TRBD1 (6 bases). CDR1 is LNHDA, CDR2 SQIVND, per germline (reference sequence). Deletions cut 3 bases from V and 0 bases from J, with 14 bases between. The CDR3 consists of 17 residues. CDR3 DNA: TGTGCCAGTAGTATCCCAGGGGACCCTTCGAACACCGGGGAGCTGTTTTTT. Encoded protein: CASSIPGDPSNTGELFF.

The V gene is TRBV5-1, the J gene TRBJ2-6, with a possible D match to TRBD2 (5 bases). The V gene lost 3 bases and the J gene lost 2 bases, with 9 bases spanning the gap. This CDR3 comprises 15 residues. Germline loops: CDR1 SGHRS, CDR2 YFSETQ. This chain's CDR3 is CASSSGITGANVLTF. For the CDR3, the DNA is TGCGCCAGCAGCTCGGGAATTACTGGGGCCAACGTCCTGACTTTC.